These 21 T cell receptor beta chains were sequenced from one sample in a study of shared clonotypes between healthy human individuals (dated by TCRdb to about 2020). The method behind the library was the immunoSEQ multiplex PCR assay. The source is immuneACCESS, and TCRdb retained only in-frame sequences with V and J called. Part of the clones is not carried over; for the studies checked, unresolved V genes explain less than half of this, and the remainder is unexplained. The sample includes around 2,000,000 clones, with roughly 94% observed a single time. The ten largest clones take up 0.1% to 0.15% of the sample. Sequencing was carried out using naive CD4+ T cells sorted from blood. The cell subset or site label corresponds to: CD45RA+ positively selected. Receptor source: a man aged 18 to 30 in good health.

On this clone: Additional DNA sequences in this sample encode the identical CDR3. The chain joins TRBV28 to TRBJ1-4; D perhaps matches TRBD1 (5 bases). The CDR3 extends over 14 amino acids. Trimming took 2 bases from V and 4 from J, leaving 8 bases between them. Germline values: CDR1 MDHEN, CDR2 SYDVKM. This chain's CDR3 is CASSLQGSNEKLFF. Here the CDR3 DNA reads TGTGCCAGCAGTTTACAGGGCAGTAATGAAAAACTGTTTTTT.

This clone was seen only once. The CDR3 sequence: CAWSLLTPSLTSSGELFF. The DNA for the CDR3 is TGTGCCTGGAGCCTCCTTACACCTTCTCTTACTAGCTCCGGGGAGCTGTTTTTT. This chain connects TRBV30 to TRBJ2-2, with D perhaps TRBD2 (6 bases). The V gene's germline CDR1 is GTSNPN and CDR2 SVGIG (reference sequence). The CDR3 consists of 18 residues. Trimming took 3 bases from V and 6 from J, leaving 26 bases between them.

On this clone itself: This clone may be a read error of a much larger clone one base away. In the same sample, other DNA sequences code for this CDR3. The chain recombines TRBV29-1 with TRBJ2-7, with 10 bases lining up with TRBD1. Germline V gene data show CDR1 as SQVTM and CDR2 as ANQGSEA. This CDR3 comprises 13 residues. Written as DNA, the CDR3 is TGTAGCGTTAGCCGGGACAGGGGCGGCGAGCAGTACTTC. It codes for CSVSRDRGGEQYF.

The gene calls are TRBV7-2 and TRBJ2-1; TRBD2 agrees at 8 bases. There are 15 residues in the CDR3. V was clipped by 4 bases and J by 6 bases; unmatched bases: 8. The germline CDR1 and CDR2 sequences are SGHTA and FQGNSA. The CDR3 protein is CASSSPPGLANEQFF. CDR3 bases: TGTGCCAGCAGCTCCCCCCCTGGACTAGCCAATGAGCAGTTCTTC.

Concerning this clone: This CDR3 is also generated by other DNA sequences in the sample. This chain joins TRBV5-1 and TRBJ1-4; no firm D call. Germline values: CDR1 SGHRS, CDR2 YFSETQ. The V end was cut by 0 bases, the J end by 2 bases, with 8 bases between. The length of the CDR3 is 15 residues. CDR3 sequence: CASSLVSGTNEKLFF. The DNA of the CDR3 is TGCGCCAGCAGCTTGGTGTCCGGGACTAATGAAAAACTGTTTTTT.

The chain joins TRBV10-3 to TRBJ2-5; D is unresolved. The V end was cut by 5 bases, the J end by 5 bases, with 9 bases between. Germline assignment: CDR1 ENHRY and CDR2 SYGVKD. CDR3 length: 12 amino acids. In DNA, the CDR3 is TGTGCCATCAGTCCCACCGGGGAGACCCAGTACTTC. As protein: CAISPTGETQYF.

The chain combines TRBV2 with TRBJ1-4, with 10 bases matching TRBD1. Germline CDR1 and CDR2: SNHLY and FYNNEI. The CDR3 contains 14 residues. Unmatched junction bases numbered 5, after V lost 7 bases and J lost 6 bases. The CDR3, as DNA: TGTGCCAGCACCAGGACAGGGGGGCATGAAAAACTGTTTTTT. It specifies CASTRTGGHEKLFF.

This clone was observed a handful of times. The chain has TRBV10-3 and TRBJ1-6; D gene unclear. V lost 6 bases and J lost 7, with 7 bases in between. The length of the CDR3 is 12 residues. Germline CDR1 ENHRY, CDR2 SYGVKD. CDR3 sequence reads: CAIRVDNSPLHF. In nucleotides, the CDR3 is TGTGCCATCAGGGTCGACAATTCACCCCTCCACTTT.

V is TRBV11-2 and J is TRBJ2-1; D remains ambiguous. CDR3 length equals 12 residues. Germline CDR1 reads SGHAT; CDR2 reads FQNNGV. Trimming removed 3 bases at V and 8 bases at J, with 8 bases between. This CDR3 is CASSLSGYEQFF. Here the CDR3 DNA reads TGTGCCAGCAGCTTGTCGGGCTATGAGCAGTTCTTC. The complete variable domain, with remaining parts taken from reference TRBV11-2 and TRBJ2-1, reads EAGVAQSPRYKIIEKRQSVAFWCNPISGHATLYWYQQILGQGPKLLIQFQNNGVVDDSQLPKDRFSAERLKGVDSTLKIQPAKLEDSAVYLCASSLSGYEQFFGPGTRLTVL.

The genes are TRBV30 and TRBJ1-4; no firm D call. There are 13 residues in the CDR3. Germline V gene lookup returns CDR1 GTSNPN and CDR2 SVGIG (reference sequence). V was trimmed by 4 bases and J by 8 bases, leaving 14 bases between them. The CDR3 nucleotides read TGTGCCTGGAATTTTAACCCGAGCGAAAAACTGTTTTTT. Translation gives CAWNFNPSEKLFF.

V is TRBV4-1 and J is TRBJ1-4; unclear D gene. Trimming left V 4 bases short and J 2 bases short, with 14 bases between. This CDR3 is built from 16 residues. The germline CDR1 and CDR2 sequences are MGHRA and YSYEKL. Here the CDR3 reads CASSLRLGSTNEKLFF. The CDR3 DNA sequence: TGCGCCAGCAGCCTTCGGCTAGGGTCTACTAATGAAAAACTGTTTTTT.

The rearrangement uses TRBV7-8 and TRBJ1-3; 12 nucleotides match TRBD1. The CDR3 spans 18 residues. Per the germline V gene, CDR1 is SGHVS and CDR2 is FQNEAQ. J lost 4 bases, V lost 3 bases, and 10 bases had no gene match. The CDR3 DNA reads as TGTGCCAGCAGCTTCATGGGACAGGGGGCTCCCCTCGGAAACACCATATATTTT. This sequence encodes CASSFMGQGAPLGNTIYF. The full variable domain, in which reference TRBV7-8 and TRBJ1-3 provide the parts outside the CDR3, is GAGVSQSPRYKVAKRGQDVALRCDPISGHVSLFWYQQALGQGPEFLTYFQNEAQLDKSGLPSDRFFAERPEGSVSTLKIQRTQQEDSAVYLCASSFMGQGAPLGNTIYFGEGSWLTVV.

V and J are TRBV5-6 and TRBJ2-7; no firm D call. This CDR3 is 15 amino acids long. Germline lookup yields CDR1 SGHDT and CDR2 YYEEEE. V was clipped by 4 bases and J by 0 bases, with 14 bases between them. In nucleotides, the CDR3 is TGTGCCAGCAGCCTGTACGACCGCCCCTCCTACGAGCAGTACTTC. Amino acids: CASSLYDRPSYEQYF.

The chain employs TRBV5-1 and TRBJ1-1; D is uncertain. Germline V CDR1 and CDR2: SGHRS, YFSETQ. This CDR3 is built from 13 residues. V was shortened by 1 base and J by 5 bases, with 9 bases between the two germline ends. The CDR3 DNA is TGCGCCAGCAGCTTGTCGTTGGGAACTGAAGCTTTCTTT. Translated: CASSLSLGTEAFF.

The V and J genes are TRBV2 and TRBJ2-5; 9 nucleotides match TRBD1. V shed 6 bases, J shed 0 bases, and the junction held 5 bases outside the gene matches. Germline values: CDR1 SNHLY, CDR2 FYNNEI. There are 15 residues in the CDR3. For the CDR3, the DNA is TGTGCCAGCAGAGGGCGGACAGGGGACCAAGAGACCCAGTACTTC. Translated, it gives CASRGRTGDQETQYF.

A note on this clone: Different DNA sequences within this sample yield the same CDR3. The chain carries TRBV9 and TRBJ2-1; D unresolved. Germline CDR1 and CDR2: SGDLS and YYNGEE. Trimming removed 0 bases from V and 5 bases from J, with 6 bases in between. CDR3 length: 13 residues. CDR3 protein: CASSVGPNNEQFF. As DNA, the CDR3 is TGTGCCAGCAGCGTAGGTCCTAACAATGAGCAGTTCTTC.

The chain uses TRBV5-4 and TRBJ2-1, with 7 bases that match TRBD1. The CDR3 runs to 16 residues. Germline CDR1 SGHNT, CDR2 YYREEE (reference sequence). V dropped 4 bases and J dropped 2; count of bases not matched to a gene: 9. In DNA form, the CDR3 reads TGTGCCAGCAGCACTGAAGGGACAGTAACCTACAATGAGCAGTTCTTC. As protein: CASSTEGTVTYNEQFF.

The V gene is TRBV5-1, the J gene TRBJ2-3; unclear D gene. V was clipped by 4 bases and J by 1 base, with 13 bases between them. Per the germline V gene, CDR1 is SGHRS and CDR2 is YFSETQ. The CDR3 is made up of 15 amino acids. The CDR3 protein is CASSNVQRGTDTQYF. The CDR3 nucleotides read TGCGCCAGCAGCAATGTACAGAGAGGCACAGATACGCAGTATTTT.

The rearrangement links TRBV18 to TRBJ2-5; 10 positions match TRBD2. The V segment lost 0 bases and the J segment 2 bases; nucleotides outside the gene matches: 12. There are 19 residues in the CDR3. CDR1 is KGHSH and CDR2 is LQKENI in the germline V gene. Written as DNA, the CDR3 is TGTGCCAGCTCACCACCGGGAGCATGGACTAGCGGACTTCAAGAGACCCAGTACTTC. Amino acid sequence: CASSPPGAWTSGLQETQYF.

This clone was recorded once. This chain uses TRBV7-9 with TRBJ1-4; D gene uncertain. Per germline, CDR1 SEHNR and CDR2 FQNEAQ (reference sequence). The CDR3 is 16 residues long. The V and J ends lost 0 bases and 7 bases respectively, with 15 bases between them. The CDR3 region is CASSLALAGYGEKLFF. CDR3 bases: TGTGCCAGCAGCTTAGCGCTCGCGGGGTACGGTGAAAAACTGTTTTTT.

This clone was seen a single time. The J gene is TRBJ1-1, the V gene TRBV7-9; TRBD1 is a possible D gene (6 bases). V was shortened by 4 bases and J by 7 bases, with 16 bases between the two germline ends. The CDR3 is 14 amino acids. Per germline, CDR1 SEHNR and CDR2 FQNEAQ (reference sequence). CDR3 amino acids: CASSSRGGPSEAFF. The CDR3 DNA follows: TGTGCCAGCAGCTCCAGGGGCGGCCCTAGTGAAGCTTTCTTT.